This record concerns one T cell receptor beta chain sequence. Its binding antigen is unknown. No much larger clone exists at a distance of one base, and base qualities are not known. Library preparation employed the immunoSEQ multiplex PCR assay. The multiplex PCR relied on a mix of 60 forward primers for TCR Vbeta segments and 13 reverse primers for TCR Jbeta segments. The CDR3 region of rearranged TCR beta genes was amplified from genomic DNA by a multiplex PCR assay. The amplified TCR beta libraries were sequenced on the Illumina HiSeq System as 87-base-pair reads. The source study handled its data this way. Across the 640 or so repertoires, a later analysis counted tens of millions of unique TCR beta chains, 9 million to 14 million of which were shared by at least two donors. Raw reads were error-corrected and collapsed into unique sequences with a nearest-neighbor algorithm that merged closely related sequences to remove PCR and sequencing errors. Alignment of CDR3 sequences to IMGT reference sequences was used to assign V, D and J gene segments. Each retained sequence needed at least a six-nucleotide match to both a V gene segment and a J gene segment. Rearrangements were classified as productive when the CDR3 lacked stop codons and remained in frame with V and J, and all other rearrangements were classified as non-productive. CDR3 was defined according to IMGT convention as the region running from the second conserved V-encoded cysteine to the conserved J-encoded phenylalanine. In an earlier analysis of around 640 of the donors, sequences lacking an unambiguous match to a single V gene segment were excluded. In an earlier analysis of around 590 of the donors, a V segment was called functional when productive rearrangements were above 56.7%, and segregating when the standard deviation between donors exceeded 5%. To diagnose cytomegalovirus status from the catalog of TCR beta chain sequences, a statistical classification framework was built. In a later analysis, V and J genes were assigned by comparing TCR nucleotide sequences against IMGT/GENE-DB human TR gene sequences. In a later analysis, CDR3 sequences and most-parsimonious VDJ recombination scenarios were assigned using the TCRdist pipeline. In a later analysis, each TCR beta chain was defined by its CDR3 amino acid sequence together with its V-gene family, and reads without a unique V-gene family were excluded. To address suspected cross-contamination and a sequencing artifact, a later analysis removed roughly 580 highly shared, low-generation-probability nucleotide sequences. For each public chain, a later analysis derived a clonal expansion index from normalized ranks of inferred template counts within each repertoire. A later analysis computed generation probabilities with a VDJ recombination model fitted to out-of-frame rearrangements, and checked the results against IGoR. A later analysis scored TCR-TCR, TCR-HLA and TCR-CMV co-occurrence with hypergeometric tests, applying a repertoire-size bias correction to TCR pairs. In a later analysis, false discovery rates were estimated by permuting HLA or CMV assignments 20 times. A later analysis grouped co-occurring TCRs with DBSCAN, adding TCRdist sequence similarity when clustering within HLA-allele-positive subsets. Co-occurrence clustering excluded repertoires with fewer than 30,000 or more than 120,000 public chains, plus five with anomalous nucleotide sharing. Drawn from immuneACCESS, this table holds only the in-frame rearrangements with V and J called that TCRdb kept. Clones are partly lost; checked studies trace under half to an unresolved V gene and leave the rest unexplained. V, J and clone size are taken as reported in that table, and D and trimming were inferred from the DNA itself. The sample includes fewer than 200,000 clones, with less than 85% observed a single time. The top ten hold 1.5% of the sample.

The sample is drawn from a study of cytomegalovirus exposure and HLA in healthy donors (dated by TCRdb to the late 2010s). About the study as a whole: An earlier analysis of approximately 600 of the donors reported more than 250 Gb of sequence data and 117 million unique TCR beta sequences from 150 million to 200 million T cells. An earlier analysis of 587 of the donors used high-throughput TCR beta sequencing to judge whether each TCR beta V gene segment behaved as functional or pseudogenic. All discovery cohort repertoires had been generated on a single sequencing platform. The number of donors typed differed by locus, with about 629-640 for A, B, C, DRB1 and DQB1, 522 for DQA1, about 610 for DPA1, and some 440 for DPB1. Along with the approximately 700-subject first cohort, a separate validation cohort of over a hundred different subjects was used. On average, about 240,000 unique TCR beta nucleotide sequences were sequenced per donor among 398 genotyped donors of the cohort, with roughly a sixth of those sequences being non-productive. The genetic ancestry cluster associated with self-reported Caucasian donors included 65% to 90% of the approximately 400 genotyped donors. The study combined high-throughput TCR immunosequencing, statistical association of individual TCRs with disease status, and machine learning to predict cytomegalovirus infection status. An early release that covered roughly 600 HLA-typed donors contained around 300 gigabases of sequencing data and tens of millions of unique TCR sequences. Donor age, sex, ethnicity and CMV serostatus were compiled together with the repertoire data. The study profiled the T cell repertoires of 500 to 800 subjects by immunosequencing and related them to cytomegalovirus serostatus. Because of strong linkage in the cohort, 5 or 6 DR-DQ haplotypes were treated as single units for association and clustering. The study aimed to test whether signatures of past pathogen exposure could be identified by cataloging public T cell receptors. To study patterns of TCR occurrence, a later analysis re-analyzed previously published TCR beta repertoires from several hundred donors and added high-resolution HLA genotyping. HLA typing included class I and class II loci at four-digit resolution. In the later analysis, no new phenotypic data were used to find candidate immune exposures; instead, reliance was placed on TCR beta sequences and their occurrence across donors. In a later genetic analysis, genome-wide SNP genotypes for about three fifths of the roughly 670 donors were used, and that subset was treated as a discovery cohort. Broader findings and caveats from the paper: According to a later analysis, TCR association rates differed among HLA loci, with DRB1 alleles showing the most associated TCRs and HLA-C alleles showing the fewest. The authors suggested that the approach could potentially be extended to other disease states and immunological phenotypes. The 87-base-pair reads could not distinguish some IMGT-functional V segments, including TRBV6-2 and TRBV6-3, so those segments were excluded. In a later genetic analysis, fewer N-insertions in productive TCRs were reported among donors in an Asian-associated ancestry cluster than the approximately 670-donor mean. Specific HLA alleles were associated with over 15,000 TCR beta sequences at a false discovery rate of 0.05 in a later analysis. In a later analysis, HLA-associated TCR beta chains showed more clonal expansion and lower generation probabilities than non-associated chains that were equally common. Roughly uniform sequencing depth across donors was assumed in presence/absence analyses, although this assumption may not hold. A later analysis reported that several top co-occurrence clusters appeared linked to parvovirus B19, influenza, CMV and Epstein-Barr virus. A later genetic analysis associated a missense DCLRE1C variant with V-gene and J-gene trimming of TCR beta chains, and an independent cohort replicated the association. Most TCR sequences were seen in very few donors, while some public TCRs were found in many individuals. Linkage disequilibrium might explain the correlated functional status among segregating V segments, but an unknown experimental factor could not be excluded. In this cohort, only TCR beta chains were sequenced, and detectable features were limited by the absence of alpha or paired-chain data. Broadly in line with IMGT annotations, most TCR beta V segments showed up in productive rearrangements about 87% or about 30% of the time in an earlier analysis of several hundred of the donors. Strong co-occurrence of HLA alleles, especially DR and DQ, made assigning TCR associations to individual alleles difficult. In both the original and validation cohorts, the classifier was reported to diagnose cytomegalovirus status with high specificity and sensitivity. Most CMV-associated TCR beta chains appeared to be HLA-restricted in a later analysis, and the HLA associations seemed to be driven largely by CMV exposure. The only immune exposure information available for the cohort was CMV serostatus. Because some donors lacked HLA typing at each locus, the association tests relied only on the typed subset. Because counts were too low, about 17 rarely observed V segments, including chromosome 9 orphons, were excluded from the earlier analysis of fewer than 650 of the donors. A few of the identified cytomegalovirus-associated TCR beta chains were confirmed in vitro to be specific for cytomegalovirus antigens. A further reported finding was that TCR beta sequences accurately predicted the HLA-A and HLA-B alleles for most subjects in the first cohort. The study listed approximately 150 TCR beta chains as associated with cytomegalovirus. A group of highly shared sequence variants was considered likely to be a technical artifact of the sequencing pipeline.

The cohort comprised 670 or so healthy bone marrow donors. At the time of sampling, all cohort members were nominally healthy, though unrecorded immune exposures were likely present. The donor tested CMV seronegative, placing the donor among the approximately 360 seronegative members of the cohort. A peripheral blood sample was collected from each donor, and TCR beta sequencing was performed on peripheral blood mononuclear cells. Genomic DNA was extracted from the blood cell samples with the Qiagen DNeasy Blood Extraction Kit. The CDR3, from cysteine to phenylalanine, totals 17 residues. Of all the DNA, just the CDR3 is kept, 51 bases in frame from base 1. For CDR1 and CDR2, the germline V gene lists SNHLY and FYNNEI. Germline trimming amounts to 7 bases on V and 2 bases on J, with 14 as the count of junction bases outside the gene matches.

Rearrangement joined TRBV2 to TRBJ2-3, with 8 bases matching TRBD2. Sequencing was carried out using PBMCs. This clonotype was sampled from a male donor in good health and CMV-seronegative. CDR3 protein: CASITRGAGEDTDTQYF. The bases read TGTGCCAGCATAACACGAGGAGCGGGAGAGGACACAGATACGCAGTATTTT.